Given below is one T cell receptor (beta chain) in context. This clone was counted at least ten times. Its antigen is still unknown. Base qualities were left out, and no much larger clone turns up one base away. Each donor gave one peripheral blood draw, roughly 110 mL on average, collected into heparinised tubes. Using a panel that included CD45RO, CCR7, CD25, CD127, CD95 and CD27, naive, central memory, regulatory and stem cell-like memory CD4+ T cells were sorted on a BD FACSAria II. All sorted populations exceeded 95% purity. PBMCs were isolated right away by Lymphoprep density gradient centrifugation and were stained directly, without culture. So that batch effects would be minimized, each experiment stained and sorted samples in pairs, pairing one healthy donor with one patient. This entry comes from a study of beta chain features in type 1 diabetes (dated by TCRdb to the late 2010s). General notes on the study: Mean age, gender distribution, total cell number and subset yield did not differ between patients and healthy donors. A total of 100 million to 110 million sorted cells were examined across all samples, and a strong correlation was observed between cell number per subset and RNA yield. The study compared TCRB repertoires of sorted circulating CD4+ T cell subsets between recently diagnosed type 1 diabetes patients and matched healthy donors. Regulatory and stem cell-like memory subsets were isolated from only 8 patients and roughly 8 healthy donors, whereas naive and central memory subsets came from all 28 donors. Study-level results and caveats: The naive, central memory and regulatory TCRB repertoires appeared to resemble one another more closely among patients than among healthy donors. Because small numbers of individuals were included in the HLA sub-analyses, any influence of HLA type on TCRB rearrangement was left unresolved. In all four CD4+ subsets, TCRB CDR3 length was moderately but significantly shorter in type 1 diabetes patients. At VDJ recombination sites, type 1 diabetes patients had fewer insertions and more deleted nucleotides, which implies abnormalities in thymic rearrangement. PCR might favor shorter templates, but patient and control samples were amplified and corrected together, so any skew would affect both groups equally. Because cDNA rather than genomic DNA was sequenced, highly expressing activated cells could have been over-represented, although no difference in activation and CD3 levels was found between groups.

In the germline V gene, CDR1 corresponds to SGHDT and CDR2 to YYEEEE. V loses 5 bases at its end and J loses 2 bases; junction bases beyond the gene matches: 3. From the cysteine through the phenylalanine, the CDR3 covers 14 amino acids. Only CDR3 DNA remains: 42 bases, in frame from the first base. The High Capacity cDNA Reverse Transcription Kit was used to reverse transcribe all of the isolated RNA, meaning that expressed TCRB transcripts were what got sequenced. Deep immunoSEQ sequencing was performed on naive, central memory and regulatory T cell samples, with an average of around 3.4 million total reads per sample. After sorted cells were lysed in RLT buffer, RNA was extracted with DNase-treated RNeasy Micro or Mini kits, with the choice depending on cell number. To prevent cross-contamination, each cell subset was processed individually, whereas patient and healthy donor samples were processed jointly. TCRB sequences were amplified from cDNA with the immunoSEQ multiplex PCR, producing 87-bp fragments spanning the CDR3 region. Amplicons were sequenced on the Illumina HiSeq platform. In the paper's pipeline: PCR bias was corrected computationally using synthetic template baselines, and reads within Hamming distance 2 were collapsed, with unmergeable singletons discarded. Reads were aligned to IMGT to assign V, D and J genes, CDR3 length, and insertions or deletions at six rearrangement sites. Within each subset, clonotype counts were normalized to the number of sorted cells before true diversity and Gini coefficients were calculated with the tcR R package. The overlap coefficient, calculated on TCRB nucleotide sequences, was used to quantify repertoire sharing. TCRdb took over this immuneACCESS table, retaining in-frame rearrangements with V and J assigned. Such tables are incomplete; in checked studies, under half of the missing clones stem from an unresolved V gene, and the remainder is unexplained. The V and J calls and clone size are taken from that table; D and trimming were inferred from the DNA. This sample has roughly 100,000 clones in its table, and 25% to 35% of those were observed once. The top ten clonotypes cover 0.5% to 0.6% of the sample.

Specimen: central memory CD4+ T cells from blood. The chain joins TRBV5-6 to TRBJ2-1; 8 middle bases align to TRBD1. This TCR came from a young woman with type 1 diabetes. The CDR3 sequence is CASSGTGAYNEQFF. DNA sequence: TGTGCCAGCAGTGGGACAGGCGCCTACAATGAGCAGTTCTTC.